This T cell receptor (beta chain) was profiled in a study of blood T cells in healthy people across ages. Every sample yielded at least 6 million isolated PBMCs. Study results and limitations: Both higher diversity and more naive CD4+ cells marked long-lived donors when set against aged donors.

Primers used in a second PCR of roughly 6 to 11 cycles were a sample-barcoded 5' primer and a J-beta primer mix. Carrying 12 random nucleotides, a template-switch adaptor labeled each individual cDNA molecule. Each sample provided no less than 3 million CDR3-containing paired-end reads. MiXCR, run by TCRdb on the 5' RACE reads, gives a single entry per CDR3 protein. The sample lists roughly 1.9 million distinct CDR3 sequences; about two fifths were seen once. Germline CDR1 and CDR2: MNHEY and SVGAGI. The CDR3 is made up of 14 amino acids. V lost 8 bases and J 6 bases, leaving 17 bases between the germline ends. Concerning this clonotype itself: Its cognate antigen is unknown.

The clonotype originates from a human donor in good health. The sequenced sample consisted of blood. This chain uses TRBV6-5 with TRBJ2-1; D gene uncertain. The DNA for the CDR3 is TGTGCCAGCCAAACCGGCTCCTGGCTCAATGAGCAGTTCTTC. It specifies CASQTGSWLNEQFF.